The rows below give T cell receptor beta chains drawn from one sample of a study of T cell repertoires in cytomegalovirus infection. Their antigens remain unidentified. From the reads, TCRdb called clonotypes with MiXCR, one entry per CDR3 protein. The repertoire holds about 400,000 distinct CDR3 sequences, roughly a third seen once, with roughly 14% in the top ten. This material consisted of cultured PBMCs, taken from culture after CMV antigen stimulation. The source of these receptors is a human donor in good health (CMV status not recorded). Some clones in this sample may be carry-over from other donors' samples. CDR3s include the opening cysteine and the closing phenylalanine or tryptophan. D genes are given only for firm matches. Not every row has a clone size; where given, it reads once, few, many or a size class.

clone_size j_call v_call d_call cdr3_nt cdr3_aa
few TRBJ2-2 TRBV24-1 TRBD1 TGTGCCACCAGCCTATCGGGACAGACGAACACCGGGGAGCTGTTTTTT CATSLSGQTNTGELFF
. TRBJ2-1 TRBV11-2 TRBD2 TGTGCCTGCACCCTTTTTTTGGCGGGAGGAACCTACAATGAGCAGTTCTTC CACTLFLAGGTYNEQFF
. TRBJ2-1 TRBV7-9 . TGTGCCAGCAGCTCATGGCTAGGGGACATTTACAATGAGCAGTTCTTC CASSSWLGDIYNEQFF
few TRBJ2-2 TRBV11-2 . TGTGCCAGCAGCTTAGCGGGTCGGGGGTTGAAGCTGTTTTTT CASSLAGRGLKLFF
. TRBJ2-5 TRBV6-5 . TGTGCCAGCAGTTACCAGGGCAGGCGGGAGACCCAGTACTTC CASSYQGRRETQYF
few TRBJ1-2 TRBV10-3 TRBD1 TGTGCCATCAGAAAGACAGGGGGCTATGGCTACACCTTC CAIRKTGGYGYTF
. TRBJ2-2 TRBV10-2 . TGCGCCAGCAGTGAGGCTAGCATGAGGACCGGGGAGCTGTTTTTT CASSEASMRTGELFF
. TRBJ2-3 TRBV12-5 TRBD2 TGTGCTAGTGGTTTGGTTCTAGCGGGAAACACAGATACGCAGTATTTT CASGLVLAGNTDTQYF
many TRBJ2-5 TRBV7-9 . TGTGCCAGCAGCTTAGACTTCCGCAGCCAGTACTTC CASSLDFRSQYF
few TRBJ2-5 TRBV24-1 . TGTGCCACCAGTGATAGGGGAACTAAAGAGACCCAGTACTTC CATSDRGTKETQYF
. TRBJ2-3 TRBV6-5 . TGTGCCAGCAGTTACTCGAGTGGGGTTAGCACAGATACGCAGTATTTT CASSYSSGVSTDTQYF
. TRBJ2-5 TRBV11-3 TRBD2 TGTGCCAGCAGCTTAGAGCCGGGAGGGGAGACCCAGTACTTC CASSLEPGGETQYF
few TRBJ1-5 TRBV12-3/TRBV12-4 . TGTGCCAGCAGTGACGGATATAGCAATCAGCCCCAGCATTTT CASSDGYSNQPQHF
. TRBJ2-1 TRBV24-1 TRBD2 TGTGCCACCAGTGATTCCCCTAGCGGGAGGAGAGGGGAGAGTAGGTTCTTC CATSDSPSGRRGESRFF
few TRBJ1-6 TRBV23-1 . TGCGCCAGCAGTCAATCGGAGGTCAGGGGAAATTCACCCCTCCACTTT CASSQSEVRGNSPLHF
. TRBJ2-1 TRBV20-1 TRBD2 TGCAGTCTCAGCGGGAGGAGCCACAATGAGCAGTTCTTC CSLSGRSHNEQFF
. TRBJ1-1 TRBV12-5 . TGTGCTAGTGGGGGAGGGGTTGAAGCTTTCTTT CASGGGVEAFF
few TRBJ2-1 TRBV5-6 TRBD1 TGTGCCAGCAGCTCCCCGGGACAGGGGCGCAATGAGCAGTTCTTC CASSSPGQGRNEQFF
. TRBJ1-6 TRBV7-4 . TGTGCCAGCAGCTTCTTATTACAGGATTCACCCCTCCACTTT CASSFLLQDSPLHF
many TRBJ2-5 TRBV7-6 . TGTGCCAGCAGCTTAGCACCGGCACCCCAAGAGACCCAGTACTTC CASSLAPAPQETQYF
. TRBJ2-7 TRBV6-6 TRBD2 TGTGCCAGCAGTTATCTAGCGGGAGTAACGTACGAGCAGTACTTC CASSYLAGVTYEQYF
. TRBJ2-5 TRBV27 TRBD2 TGTGCCAGCAGTCCCTCCCTAGCGGGAGCAAGGGAGACCCAGTACTTC CASSPSLAGARETQYF
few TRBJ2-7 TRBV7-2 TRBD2 TGTGCCAGCATGGGTAGCGGGAGAGAGTATGGCGAGCAGTACTTC CASMGSGREYGEQYF
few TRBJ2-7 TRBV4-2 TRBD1 TGTGCCAGCAGCTTCCTCCGGGACAGTTCCTACGAGCAGTACTTC CASSFLRDSSYEQYF
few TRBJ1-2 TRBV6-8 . TGTGCCGCGCGGGGTAACGGCTATGGCTACACCTTC CAARGNGYGYTF
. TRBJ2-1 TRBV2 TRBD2 TGTGCCAGCAGTGTACTAGCGGGAGAGTTTCGGAATGAGCAGTTCTTC CASSVLAGEFRNEQFF
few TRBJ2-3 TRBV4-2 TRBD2 TGTGCCAGCAGCCAAGATTACGGTGGGCTAGCGGGCGCCTCCCTCACAGATACGCAGTATTTT CASSQDYGGLAGASLTDTQYF
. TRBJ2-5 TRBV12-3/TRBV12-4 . TGTGCCAGCAGTTTTTCTACCGGAGAGACCCAGTACTTC CASSFSTGETQYF
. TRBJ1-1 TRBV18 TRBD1 TGTGCCAGCTCACCTATATTCAAAGGACAGGGGGAAGCTTTCTTT CASSPIFKGQGEAFF
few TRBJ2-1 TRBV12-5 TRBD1 TGTGCTAGTGGTTTGGTACTCGGGACAGGGGTCTACAATGAGCAGTTCTTC CASGLVLGTGVYNEQFF
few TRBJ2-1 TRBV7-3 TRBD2 TGTGCCAGCAGCGAGACTAGCGGGGCCTACAATGAGCAGTTCTTC CASSETSGAYNEQFF